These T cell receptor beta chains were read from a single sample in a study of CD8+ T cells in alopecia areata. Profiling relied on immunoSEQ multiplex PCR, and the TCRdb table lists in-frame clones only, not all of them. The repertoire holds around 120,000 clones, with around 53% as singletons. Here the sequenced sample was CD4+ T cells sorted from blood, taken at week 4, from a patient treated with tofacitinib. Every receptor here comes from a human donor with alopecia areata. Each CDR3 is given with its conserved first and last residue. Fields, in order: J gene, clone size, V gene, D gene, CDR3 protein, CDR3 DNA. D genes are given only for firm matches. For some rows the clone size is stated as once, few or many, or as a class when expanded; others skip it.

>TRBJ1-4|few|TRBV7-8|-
CASRLTAARRGLIYEKLFF
TGTGCCAGCAGGCTCACCGCCGCTCGCAGGGGACTCATCTATGAAAAACTGTTTTTT
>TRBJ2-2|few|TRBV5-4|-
CASSLGVLANTGELFF
TGTGCCAGCAGCTTGGGAGTGCTAGCGAACACCGGGGAGCTGTTTTTT
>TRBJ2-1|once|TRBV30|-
CASNLGLTYNEQFF
TGTGCCTCTAACTTAGGACTAACTTACAATGAGCAGTTCTTC
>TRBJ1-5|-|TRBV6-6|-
CASTKEGGGQPQHF
TGTGCCAGCACTAAAGAGGGGGGCGGTCAGCCCCAGCATTTT
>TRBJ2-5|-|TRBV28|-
CASSTRGAQETQYF
TGTGCCAGCAGTACCAGGGGAGCCCAAGAGACCCAGTACTTC
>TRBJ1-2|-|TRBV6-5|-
CASRGGDYGYTF
TGTGCCAGCAGGGGCGGGGACTATGGCTACACCTTC
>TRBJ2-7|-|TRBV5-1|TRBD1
CASSLGLQGSSLLDYEQYF
TGCGCCAGCAGCTTGGGTTTACAGGGGTCTTCCCTCCTAGACTACGAGCAGTACTTC
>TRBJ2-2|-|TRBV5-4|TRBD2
CASSFTGLAGGSTGELFF
TGTGCCAGCAGCTTCACGGGACTAGCGGGAGGGAGCACCGGGGAGCTGTTTTTT
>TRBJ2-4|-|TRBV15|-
CATSRAVGDPKYF
TGTGCCACCAGCAGAGCCGTGGGGGACCCAAAGTACTTC
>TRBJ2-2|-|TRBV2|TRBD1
CASSGRDRGTGELFF
TGTGCCAGCAGTGGTCGGGACAGGGGCACCGGGGAGCTGTTTTTT
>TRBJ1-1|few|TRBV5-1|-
CASSLGRNTEAFF
TGCGCCAGCAGCTTGGGCAGGAACACTGAAGCTTTCTTT
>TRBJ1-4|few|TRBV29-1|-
CSVPPTGLNEKLFF
TGCAGCGTTCCCCCCACAGGCCTTAATGAAAAACTGTTTTTT
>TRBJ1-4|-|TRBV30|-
CAWSRQPEKLFF
TGTGCCTGGAGCCGGCAGCCAGAAAAACTGTTTTTT
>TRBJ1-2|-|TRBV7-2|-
CASRGASNYGYTF
TGTGCCAGCAGGGGGGCCTCTAACTATGGCTACACCTTC
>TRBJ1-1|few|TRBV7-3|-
CASSPWGGRAEAFF
TGTGCCAGCAGCCCCTGGGGGGGAAGGGCTGAAGCTTTCTTT
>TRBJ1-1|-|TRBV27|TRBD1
CASSFRGQTEAFF
TGTGCCAGCAGTTTCAGGGGGCAGACTGAAGCTTTCTTT
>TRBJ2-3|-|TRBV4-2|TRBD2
CASSQDSGRSTSTDTQYF
TGTGCCAGCAGCCAAGACAGCGGGAGGTCGACTAGCACAGATACGCAGTATTTT
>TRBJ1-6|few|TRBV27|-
CASSLRLGGGSSPLHF
TGTGCCAGCAGTTTAAGATTGGGGGGAGGGAGTTCACCCCTCCACTTT
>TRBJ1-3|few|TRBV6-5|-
CASSYSARRSGNTIYF
TGTGCCAGCAGTTACTCGGCCCGCCGCTCTGGAAACACCATATATTTT
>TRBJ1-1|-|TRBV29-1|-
CSARTVNTEAFF
TGCAGCGCTAGGACAGTGAACACTGAAGCTTTCTTT
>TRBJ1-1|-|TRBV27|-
CASSLSRGGGTEAFF
TGTGCCAGCAGTTTATCGAGGGGGGGTGGGACTGAAGCTTTCTTT
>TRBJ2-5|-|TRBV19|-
CASGQGETQYF
TGTGCCAGTGGGCAGGGAGAGACCCAGTACTTC
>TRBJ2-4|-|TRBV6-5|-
CASSYRARGDGIQYF
TGTGCCAGCAGTTACAGGGCCAGGGGAGATGGCATTCAGTACTTC
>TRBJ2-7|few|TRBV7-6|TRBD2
CASSAGPGLVGGEQYF
TGTGCCAGCAGCGCCGGTCCGGGACTAGTAGGTGGCGAGCAGTACTTC
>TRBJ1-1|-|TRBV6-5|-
CASSYSLGGNTEAFF
TGTGCCAGCAGTTACTCCTTAGGCGGGAACACTGAAGCTTTCTTT
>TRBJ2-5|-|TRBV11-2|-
CASSLGEGREETQYF
TGTGCCAGCAGCTTAGGAGAGGGGCGTGAAGAGACCCAGTACTTC
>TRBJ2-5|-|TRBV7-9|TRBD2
CASSPRTSWETQYF
TGTGCCAGCAGCCCTAGGACTAGCTGGGAGACCCAGTACTTC
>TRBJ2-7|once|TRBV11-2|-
CASSLALARPRSYEQYF
TGTGCCAGCAGCCTCGCTCTGGCTAGACCCCGCTCCTACGAGCAGTACTTC
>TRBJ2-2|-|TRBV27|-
CASSLGGYSTGELFF
TGTGCCAGCAGTTTGGGCGGGTACAGTACCGGGGAGCTGTTTTTT
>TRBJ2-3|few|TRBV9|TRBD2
CASSVALAGGRNTQYF
TGTGCCAGCAGCGTAGCTTTAGCGGGGGGACGGAATACGCAGTATTTT
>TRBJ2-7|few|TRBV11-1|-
CASSLAPGSSYEQYF
TGTGCCAGCAGCTTAGCACCGGGGAGCTCCTACGAGCAGTACTTC
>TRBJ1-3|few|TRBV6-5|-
CASMPGLSGNTIYF
TGTGCCAGCATGCCAGGGCTCTCTGGAAACACCATATATTTT
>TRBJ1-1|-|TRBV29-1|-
CSVEYVGYEAFF
TGCAGCGTTGAGTATGTTGGGTACGAAGCTTTCTTT
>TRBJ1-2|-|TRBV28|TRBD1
CASSSGQGNGYTF
TGTGCCAGCAGTTCCGGACAGGGTAATGGCTACACCTTC
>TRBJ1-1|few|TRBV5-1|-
CASSSGVGVHTEAFF
TGCGCCAGCAGCTCGGGTGTCGGGGTCCACACTGAAGCTTTCTTT
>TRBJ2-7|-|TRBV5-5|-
CASSFAGEQYF
TGTGCCAGCAGCTTTGCGGGCGAGCAGTACTTC
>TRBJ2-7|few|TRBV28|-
CASSSGTPPYEQYF
TGTGCCAGCAGTTCCGGGACCCCCCCGTACGAGCAGTACTTC
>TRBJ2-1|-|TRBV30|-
CAWRTYNEQFF
TGTGCCTGGAGAACCTACAATGAGCAGTTCTTC
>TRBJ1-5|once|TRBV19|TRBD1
CASSDRGPQPQHF
TGTGCCAGTTCCGACAGGGGGCCTCAGCCCCAGCATTTT
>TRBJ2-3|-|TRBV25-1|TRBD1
CASSSDRDGTDTQYF
TGTGCCAGCAGCTCGGACAGGGACGGGACAGATACGCAGTATTTT
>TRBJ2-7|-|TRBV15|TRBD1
CATSRDRASYEQYF
TGTGCCACCAGCAGGGACAGGGCTAGCTACGAGCAGTACTTC
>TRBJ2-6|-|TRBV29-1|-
CSAVITPGANVLTF
TGCAGCGCTGTCATCACGCCTGGGGCCAACGTCCTGACTTTC